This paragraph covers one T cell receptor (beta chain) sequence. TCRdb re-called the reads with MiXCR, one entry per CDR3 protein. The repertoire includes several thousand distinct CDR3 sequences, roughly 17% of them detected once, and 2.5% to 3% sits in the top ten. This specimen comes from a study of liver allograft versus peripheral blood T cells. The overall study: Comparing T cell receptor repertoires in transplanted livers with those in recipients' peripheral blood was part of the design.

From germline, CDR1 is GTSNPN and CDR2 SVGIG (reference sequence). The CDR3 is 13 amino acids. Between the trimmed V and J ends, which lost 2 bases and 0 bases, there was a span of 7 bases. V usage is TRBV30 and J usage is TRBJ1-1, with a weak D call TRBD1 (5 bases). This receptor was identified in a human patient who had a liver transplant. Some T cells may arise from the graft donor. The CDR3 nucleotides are TGTGCCTGGAGTATGGGGGTGAACACTGAAGCTTTCTTT. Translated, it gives CAWSMGVNTEAFF.